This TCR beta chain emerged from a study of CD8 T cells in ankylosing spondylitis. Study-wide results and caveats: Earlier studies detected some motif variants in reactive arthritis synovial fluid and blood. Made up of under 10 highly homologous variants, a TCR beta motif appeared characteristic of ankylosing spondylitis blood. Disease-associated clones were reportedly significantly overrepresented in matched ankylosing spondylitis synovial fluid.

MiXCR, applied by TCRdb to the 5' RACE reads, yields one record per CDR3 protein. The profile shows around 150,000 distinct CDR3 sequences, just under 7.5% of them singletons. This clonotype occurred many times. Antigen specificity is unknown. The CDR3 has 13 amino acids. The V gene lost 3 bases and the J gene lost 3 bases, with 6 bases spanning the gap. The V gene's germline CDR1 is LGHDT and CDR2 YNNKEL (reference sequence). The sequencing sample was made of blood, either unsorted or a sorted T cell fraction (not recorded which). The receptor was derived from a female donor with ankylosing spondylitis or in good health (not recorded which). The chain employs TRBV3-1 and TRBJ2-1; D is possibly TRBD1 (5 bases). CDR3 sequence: CASSQTVYNEQFF. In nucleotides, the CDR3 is TGTGCCAGCAGCCAGACAGTCTACAATGAGCAGTTCTTC.